These T cell receptor beta chains were read from a single sample in a study of blood T cell repertoires in COVID-19. Profiled with immunoSEQ multiplex PCR; TCRdb holds only in-frame clones, not every one. The repertoire consists of some 160,000 clones, with about 80% occurring once and the leading ten covering about a tenth. Sequencing input: peripheral blood. Receptors were obtained from a man between 70 and 80 years old with active or convalescent COVID-19. Both conserved end residues are part of each CDR3. D genes are given only for firm matches. Clone size is given for some rows only: seen once, a few or many times, or a class if the clone is expanded.

TRBD1	-	TRBV18	TRBJ2-1	CASSQTGTGAYNEQFF	TGTGCCAGCTCGCAAACCGGGACAGGGGCCTACAATGAGCAGTTCTTC
-	-	TRBV6-2/TRBV6-3	TRBJ1-4	CASSYPLGASSNEKLFF	TGTGCCAGCAGTTACCCCCTAGGGGCCTCAAGTAATGAAAAACTGTTTTTT
-	-	TRBV7-2	TRBJ1-1	CASSRRGTGAAFF	TGTGCCAGCAGCCGAAGGGGTACAGGCGCGGCTTTCTTT
TRBD1	once	TRBV13	TRBJ1-1	CASSLGQGGNTEAFF	TGTGCCAGCAGCCTCGGACAGGGAGGGAACACTGAAGCTTTCTTT
-	-	TRBV7-2	TRBJ2-1	CASSLVSGLYYNEQFF	TGTGCCAGCAGCTTAGTGTCGGGACTGTACTACAATGAGCAGTTCTTC
-	-	TRBV6-5	TRBJ2-7	CASSYSPVTYEQYF	TGTGCCAGCAGTTACTCCCCCGTTACCTACGAGCAGTACTTC
-	-	TRBV19	TRBJ2-5	CASSITSVETQYF	TGTGCCAGTAGTATCACCAGCGTCGAGACCCAGTACTTC
-	-	TRBV15	TRBJ1-5	CATSRGGSNQPQHF	TGTGCCACCAGCAGGGGAGGGAGCAATCAGCCCCAGCATTTT
-	once	TRBV15	TRBJ1-6	CATSRDRAGSPLHF	TGTGCCACCAGCAGGGACAGAGCTGGTTCACCCCTCCACTTT
TRBD2	-	TRBV10-2	TRBJ2-1	CASKAGVAYNEQFF	TGCGCCAGCAAAGCGGGAGTTGCCTACAATGAGCAGTTCTTC
TRBD1	-	TRBV2	TRBJ2-7	CASKNRGGPYEQYF	TGTGCCAGCAAAAATCGAGGGGGCCCCTACGAGCAGTACTTC
-	once	TRBV6-6	TRBJ1-2	CASSYGGLYGYTF	TGTGCCAGCAGTTACGGGGGCCTCTATGGCTACACCTTC
TRBD1	-	TRBV4-2	TRBJ1-1	CASLLNSGQPYTEAFF	TGTGCCAGCCTTCTCAACTCGGGACAGCCCTACACTGAAGCTTTCTTT
-	-	TRBV7-9	TRBJ2-1	CAIPGDSYNEQFF	TGTGCCATCCCAGGCGACAGTTACAATGAGCAGTTCTTC